This T cell receptor (beta chain) comes out of a study of immune evolution from preneoplasia to lung adenocarcinoma. CDR1 is LGHNA and CDR2 is YNFKEQ in the germline V gene. The CDR3 loop spans 13 amino acids. Trimming left V 0 bases short and J 2 bases short, with 4 bases between. Study outcomes and limitations: From normal lung to invasive adenocarcinoma, top clone frequencies appeared to decrease. KRAS-mutant nodules had the highest T cell clonality.

Libraries were prepared by immunoSEQ multiplex PCR; TCRdb keeps only in-frame clonotypes and omits some of them. The sample has 14,000 to 15,000 clones; more than 75% are singletons. For this clone: The antigen remains undetermined.

The clonotype was recovered from a person between 60 and 79 years old with lung adenocarcinoma. The sample comprised FFPE minimally invasive lung adenocarcinoma tissue. The chain uses TRBV4-2 and TRBJ1-1; D is uncertain. As DNA, the CDR3 is TGTGCCAGCAGCCAAGACACCAACACTGAAGCTTTCTTT. Protein sequence: CASSQDTNTEAFF.